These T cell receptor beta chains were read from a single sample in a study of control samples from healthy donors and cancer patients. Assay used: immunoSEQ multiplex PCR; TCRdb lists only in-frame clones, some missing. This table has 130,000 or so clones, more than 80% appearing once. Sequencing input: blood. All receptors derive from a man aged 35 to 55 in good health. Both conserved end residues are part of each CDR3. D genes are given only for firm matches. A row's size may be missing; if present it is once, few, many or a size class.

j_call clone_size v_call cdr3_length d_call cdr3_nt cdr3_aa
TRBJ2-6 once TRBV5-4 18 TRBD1 TGTGCCAGCAGCTTGGAGACAGGGGGTGGTTCTGGGGCCAACGTCCTGACTTTC CASSLETGGGSGANVLTF
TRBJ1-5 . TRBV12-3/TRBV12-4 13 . TGTGCCAGCAGTCATGGAAGCAATCAGCCCCAGCATTTT CASSHGSNQPQHF
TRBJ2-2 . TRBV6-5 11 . TGTGCCAGCAGGGTCTCCGGGGAGCTGTTTTTT CASRVSGELFF
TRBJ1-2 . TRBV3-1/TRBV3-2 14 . TGTGCCAGCAGCCAAGCCGGGAGGAGCTATGGCTACACCTTC CASSQAGRSYGYTF
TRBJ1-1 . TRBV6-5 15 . TGTGCCAGCAGACTGTACAGGGAACTGAACACTGAAGCTTTCTTT CASRLYRELNTEAFF
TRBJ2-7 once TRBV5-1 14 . TGCGCCAGCAGCTTGGACAGCACTACCTACGAGCAGTACTTC CASSLDSTTYEQYF
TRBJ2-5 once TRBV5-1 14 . TGCGCCAGCAGCTCCGGACCCCCTGGAGAGACCCAGTACTTC CASSSGPPGETQYF
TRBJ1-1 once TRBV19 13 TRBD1 TGTGCCAGTAAGGACAGGCCGAACACTGAAGCTTTCTTT CASKDRPNTEAFF
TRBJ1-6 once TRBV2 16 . TGTGCCAGCACTCAGGACGGGAGCTCCTATAATTCACCCCTCCACTTT CASTQDGSSYNSPLHF
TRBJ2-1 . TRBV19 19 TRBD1 TGTGCCAGTAGTCAACCGACAGGGATCCCCCTCGACCCCTACAATGAGCAGTTCTTC CASSQPTGIPLDPYNEQFF
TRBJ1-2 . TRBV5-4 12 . TGTGCCAGCAGCCCCGGGGTCGGGGGCTACACCTTC CASSPGVGGYTF
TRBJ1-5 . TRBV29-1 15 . TGCAGCGTCGCAACCTCCGACAGCGTCAATCAGCCCCAGCATTTT CSVATSDSVNQPQHF
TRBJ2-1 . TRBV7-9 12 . TGTGCCAGCAGCACTCCCACAACGGAGACGTTCTTC CASSTPTTETFF
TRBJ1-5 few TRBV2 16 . TGTGCCAGCAGTGAGCGGGTCTTTTATAGCAATCAGCCCCAGCATTTT CASSERVFYSNQPQHF
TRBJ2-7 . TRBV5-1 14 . TGCGCCAGCAGCCGGACGGGGAAACCCTACGAGCAGTACTTC CASSRTGKPYEQYF
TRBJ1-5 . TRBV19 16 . TGTGCCAGTAGTATTTGGAGGGGTTCGAGCAATCAGCCCCAGCATTTT CASSIWRGSSNQPQHF
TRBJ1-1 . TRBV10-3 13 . TGTGCCACTTCAGGGCGATCGGACACTGAAGCTTTCTTT CATSGRSDTEAFF
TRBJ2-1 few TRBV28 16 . TGTGCCAGCAGTTCCTCTACCGGGACTTCTTTGGATGAGCAGTTCTTC CASSSSTGTSLDEQFF
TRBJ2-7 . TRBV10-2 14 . TGCGCCAGCAGTGCGGGGGTCCCTACCTACGAGCAGTACTTC CASSAGVPTYEQYF
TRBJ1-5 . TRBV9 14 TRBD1 TGTGCCAGCAGAATGACAGGGATTAATCAGCCCCAGCATTTT CASRMTGINQPQHF
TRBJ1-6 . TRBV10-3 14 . TGTGCCATCAGTGAGGCGAGGGCGGGTTCACCCCTCCACTTT CAISEARAGSPLHF
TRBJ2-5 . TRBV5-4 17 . TGTGCCAGCAGCAGGTTGTACAGGGACCCCAATCAAGAGACCCAGTACTTC CASSRLYRDPNQETQYF
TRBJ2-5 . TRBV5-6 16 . TGTGCCAGCAGCCGGGGAACAGGGGGGGGTAGGGAGACCCAGTACTTC CASSRGTGGGRETQYF
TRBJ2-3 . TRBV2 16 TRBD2 TGTGCCAGCATGCCGAGTGGACTAGAGGGTTCCTATACGCAGTATTTT CASMPSGLEGSYTQYF
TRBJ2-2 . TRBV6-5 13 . TGTGCCAGCAGTTATGGGGTGACCGGGGAGCTGTTTTTT CASSYGVTGELFF